This is a list of T cell receptor beta chains from one sample in a study of T cell changes during pregnancy in multiple sclerosis. TCRdb's copy holds only in-frame clones and misses some; the assay was immunoSEQ multiplex PCR. The sample has some 60,000 clones, less than 90% seen once; the top ten hold 0.35% to 0.45%. The sample here was CD4+ T cells from peripheral blood mononuclear cells, taken in the third trimester of pregnancy. These receptors originate from a female donor with multiple sclerosis, enrolled in a pregnancy study. CDR3s include the opening cysteine and the closing phenylalanine or tryptophan. Each record gives: V gene, J gene, clone size, D gene, CDR3 protein, CDR3 DNA. A D gene is named only where the DNA matches it firmly. Expanded clones are given a class, and other clones once, few, many or no size at all.

v_gene: TRBV19
j_gene: TRBJ2-7
abundance: few
d_gene: .
CDR3aa: CASSMEGASEQYF
CDR3nt: TGTGCCAGTAGTATGGAGGGGGCGTCCGAGCAGTACTTC

v_gene: TRBV30
j_gene: TRBJ1-3
abundance: once
d_gene: .
CDR3aa: CARWDLAGNTIYF
CDR3nt: TGTGCCCGGTGGGACTTAGCTGGAAACACCATATATTTT

v_gene: TRBV6-6
j_gene: TRBJ1-2
abundance: .
d_gene: .
CDR3aa: CASSSLLDYGYTF
CDR3nt: TGTGCCAGCAGCTCCCTCCTAGACTATGGCTACACCTTC

v_gene: TRBV30
j_gene: TRBJ2-3
abundance: once
d_gene: TRBD1
CDR3aa: CAWSPGTEFTDTQYF
CDR3nt: TGTGCCTGGAGTCCCGGGACAGAGTTCACAGATACGCAGTATTTT

v_gene: TRBV19
j_gene: TRBJ1-5
abundance: .
d_gene: .
CDR3aa: CASSMGNRAQQPQHF
CDR3nt: TGTGCCAGTAGTATGGGAAACAGGGCTCAACAGCCCCAGCATTTT

v_gene: TRBV19
j_gene: TRBJ2-1
abundance: .
d_gene: .
CDR3aa: CASVHYPTGEQFF
CDR3nt: TGTGCCTCAGTACATTATCCGACGGGTGAGCAGTTCTTC

v_gene: TRBV7-9
j_gene: TRBJ1-4
abundance: .
d_gene: .
CDR3aa: CASSLAVGRAGEKLFF
CDR3nt: TGTGCCAGCAGCTTAGCCGTAGGTCGGGCGGGGGAAAAACTGTTTTTT

v_gene: TRBV10-3
j_gene: TRBJ2-3
abundance: .
d_gene: TRBD1
CDR3aa: CAISKGQGMSTDTQYF
CDR3nt: TGTGCCATCAGTAAGGGACAGGGGATGAGCACAGATACGCAGTATTTT

v_gene: TRBV30
j_gene: TRBJ2-1
abundance: .
d_gene: TRBD1
CDR3aa: CAWTLRDRDDNEQFF
CDR3nt: TGTGCCTGGACCCTCCGGGACAGGGATGACAATGAGCAGTTCTTC

v_gene: TRBV6-6
j_gene: TRBJ2-1
abundance: .
d_gene: TRBD2
CDR3aa: CASSYGTSENEQFF
CDR3nt: TGTGCCAGCAGTTACGGGACTAGCGAGAATGAGCAGTTCTTC

v_gene: TRBV6-6
j_gene: TRBJ2-1
abundance: .
d_gene: TRBD1
CDR3aa: CASRAGDRDNEQFF
CDR3nt: TGTGCCAGCAGGGCAGGGGACAGAGACAATGAGCAGTTCTTC

v_gene: TRBV19
j_gene: TRBJ1-5
abundance: .
d_gene: .
CDR3aa: CASSPGVEGQPQHF
CDR3nt: TGTGCCAGTAGCCCAGGGGTAGAAGGTCAGCCCCAGCATTTT

v_gene: TRBV27
j_gene: TRBJ1-1
abundance: .
d_gene: .
CDR3aa: CASSPGTWNTEAFF
CDR3nt: TGTGCCAGCAGTCCGGGGACTTGGAACACTGAAGCTTTCTTT

v_gene: TRBV6-5
j_gene: TRBJ1-5
abundance: few
d_gene: TRBD1
CDR3aa: CASRPGTENQPQHF
CDR3nt: TGTGCCAGCAGACCCGGGACAGAGAATCAGCCCCAGCATTTT

v_gene: TRBV30
j_gene: TRBJ2-7
abundance: once
d_gene: .
CDR3aa: CAFKRDTFSYEQYF
CDR3nt: TGTGCCTTCAAGCGGGACACTTTCTCCTACGAGCAGTACTTC

v_gene: TRBV30
j_gene: TRBJ1-2
abundance: .
d_gene: .
CDR3aa: CAWSPPGVDGYTF
CDR3nt: TGTGCCTGGAGTCCCCCAGGGGTTGATGGCTACACCTTC

v_gene: TRBV19
j_gene: TRBJ2-2
abundance: .
d_gene: TRBD1
CDR3aa: CASSGTAGTGELFF
CDR3nt: TGTGCCAGTTCGGGGACAGCAGGGACCGGGGAGCTGTTTTTT

v_gene: TRBV5-6
j_gene: TRBJ2-1
abundance: .
d_gene: .
CDR3aa: CASSLSAGELSYNEQFF
CDR3nt: TGTGCCAGCAGCTTGTCGGCCGGGGAACTTTCCTACAATGAGCAGTTCTTC

v_gene: TRBV7-2
j_gene: TRBJ1-2
abundance: .
d_gene: .
CDR3aa: CASSRPQQGYFHYGYTF
CDR3nt: TGTGCCAGCAGCCGCCCCCAACAGGGTTACTTTCACTATGGCTACACCTTC

v_gene: TRBV7-9
j_gene: TRBJ2-5
abundance: .
d_gene: .
CDR3aa: CASSPRNRQGETQYF
CDR3nt: TGTGCCAGCAGCCCCAGAAACAGGCAGGGGGAGACCCAGTACTTC

v_gene: TRBV9
j_gene: TRBJ2-2
abundance: .
d_gene: .
CDR3aa: CASSVSGGELFF
CDR3nt: TGTGCCAGCAGCGTATCAGGCGGGGAGCTGTTTTTT

v_gene: TRBV6-1
j_gene: TRBJ2-5
abundance: .
d_gene: TRBD2
CDR3aa: CASSAWGRAETQYF
CDR3nt: TGTGCCAGCAGTGCTTGGGGGAGGGCGGAGACCCAGTACTTC

v_gene: TRBV9
j_gene: TRBJ1-1
abundance: .
d_gene: .
CDR3aa: CASSGHLNTEAFF
CDR3nt: TGTGCCAGCAGCGGACATTTGAACACTGAAGCTTTCTTT

v_gene: TRBV5-6
j_gene: TRBJ2-2
abundance: .
d_gene: .
CDR3aa: CASSYRTVANTGELFF
CDR3nt: TGTGCCAGCAGTTACCGGACAGTCGCGAACACCGGGGAGCTGTTTTTT

v_gene: TRBV6-1
j_gene: TRBJ1-1
abundance: once
d_gene: TRBD1
CDR3aa: CASRRGQGMNTEAFF
CDR3nt: TGTGCCAGCAGGAGGGGACAGGGCATGAACACTGAAGCTTTCTTT

v_gene: TRBV19
j_gene: TRBJ2-5
abundance: once
d_gene: TRBD2
CDR3aa: CASSINPLASGRYQETQYF
CDR3nt: TGTGCCAGTAGTATAAACCCCCTTGCTAGCGGGAGGTACCAAGAGACCCAGTACTTC

v_gene: TRBV6-1
j_gene: TRBJ1-5
abundance: .
d_gene: .
CDR3aa: CAIALSGTLNQPQHF
CDR3nt: TGTGCCATTGCCCTCTCCGGGACATTAAATCAGCCCCAGCATTTT

v_gene: TRBV30
j_gene: TRBJ1-4
abundance: .
d_gene: .
CDR3aa: CAWRWGLTNEKLFF
CDR3nt: TGTGCCTGGAGGTGGGGCCTAACTAATGAAAAACTGTTTTTT

v_gene: TRBV21-1
j_gene: TRBJ2-1
abundance: .
d_gene: .
CDR3aa: CASSNVPEVLRNEQFF
CDR3nt: TGTGCCAGCAGCAACGTCCCGGAGGTTTTGCGCAATGAGCAGTTCTTC

v_gene: TRBV7-3
j_gene: TRBJ1-2
abundance: .
d_gene: TRBD1
CDR3aa: CASSSPGQRNYGYTF
CDR3nt: TGTGCCAGCAGCTCCCCGGGACAGCGCAACTATGGCTACACCTTC

v_gene: TRBV7-9
j_gene: TRBJ2-7
abundance: .
d_gene: TRBD2
CDR3aa: CASSLGTSGYYEQYF
CDR3nt: TGTGCCAGCAGCTTAGGGACTAGCGGATACTACGAGCAGTACTTC

v_gene: TRBV30
j_gene: TRBJ2-5
abundance: .
d_gene: .
CDR3aa: CAWSGYQNQETQYF
CDR3nt: TGTGCCTGGAGTGGGTACCAGAACCAAGAGACCCAGTACTTC

v_gene: TRBV29-1
j_gene: TRBJ2-1
abundance: .
d_gene: TRBD1
CDR3aa: CSVDRGTGAYEQFF
CDR3nt: TGCAGCGTTGACCGGGGGACAGGGGCATATGAGCAGTTCTTC

v_gene: TRBV7-9
j_gene: TRBJ2-1
abundance: .
d_gene: .
CDR3aa: CASSTRGSGNEQFF
CDR3nt: TGTGCCAGCAGCACCCGGGGGAGTGGAAATGAGCAGTTCTTC

v_gene: TRBV30
j_gene: TRBJ2-5
abundance: .
d_gene: TRBD2
CDR3aa: CAWRVGTSSSETQYF
CDR3nt: TGTGCCTGGAGAGTCGGGACTAGTTCGTCGGAGACCCAGTACTTC